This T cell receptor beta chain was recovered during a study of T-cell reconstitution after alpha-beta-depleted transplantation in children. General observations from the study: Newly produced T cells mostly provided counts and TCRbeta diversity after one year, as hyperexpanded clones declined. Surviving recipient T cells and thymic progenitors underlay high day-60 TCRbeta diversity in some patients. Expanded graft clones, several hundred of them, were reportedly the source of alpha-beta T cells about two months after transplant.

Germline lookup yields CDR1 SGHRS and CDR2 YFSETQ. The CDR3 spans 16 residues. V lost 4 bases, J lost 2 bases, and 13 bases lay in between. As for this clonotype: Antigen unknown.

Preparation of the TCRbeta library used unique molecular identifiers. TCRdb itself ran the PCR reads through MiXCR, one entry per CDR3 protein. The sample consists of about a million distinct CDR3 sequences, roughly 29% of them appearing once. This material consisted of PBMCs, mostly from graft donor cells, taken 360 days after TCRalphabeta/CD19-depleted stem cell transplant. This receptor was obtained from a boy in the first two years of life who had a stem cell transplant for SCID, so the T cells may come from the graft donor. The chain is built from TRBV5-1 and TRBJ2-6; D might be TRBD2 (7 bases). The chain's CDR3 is CASSLRGGAGANVLTF. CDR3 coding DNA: TGCGCCAGCAGCCTTAGGGGGGGCGCTGGGGCCAACGTCCTGACTTTC.